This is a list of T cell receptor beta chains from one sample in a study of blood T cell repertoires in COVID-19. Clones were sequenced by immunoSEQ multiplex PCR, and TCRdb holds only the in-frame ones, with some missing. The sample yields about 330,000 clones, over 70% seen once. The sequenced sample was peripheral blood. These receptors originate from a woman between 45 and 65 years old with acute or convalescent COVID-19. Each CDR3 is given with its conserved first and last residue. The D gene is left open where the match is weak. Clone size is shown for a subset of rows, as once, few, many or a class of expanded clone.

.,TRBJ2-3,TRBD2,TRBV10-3,TGTGCCATCAGTGTTAGCGGGGCTAGCACAGATACGCAGTATTTT,CAISVSGASTDTQYF
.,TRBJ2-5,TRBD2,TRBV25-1,TGTGCCAGCAGTGTGTCGGGGGGGCCGGAGACCCAGTACTTC,CASSVSGGPETQYF
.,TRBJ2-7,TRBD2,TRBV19,TGTGCCAGCTCCCCCCAGGGTGCAGCGGGAGGGCCGAGGGAGCAGTACTTC,CASSPQGAAGGPREQYF
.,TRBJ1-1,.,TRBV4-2,TGTGCCAGCAGCCAAATGAAACCGTCCGGGGACACTGAAGCTTTCTTT,CASSQMKPSGDTEAFF
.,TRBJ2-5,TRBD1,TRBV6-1,TGTGCCAGCAGTGACCCCGTCTTGACAGGGAATATAGAGACCCAGTACTTC,CASSDPVLTGNIETQYF
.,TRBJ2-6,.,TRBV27,TGTGCCAGCAGTTTGGTGGGGAGCACTGGGGCCAACGTCCTGACTTTC,CASSLVGSTGANVLTF
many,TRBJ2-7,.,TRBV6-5,TGTGCCAGCAGCTCCGCGGACAGAGCCCTCTACGAGCAGTACTTC,CASSSADRALYEQYF
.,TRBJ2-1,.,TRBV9,TGTGCCAGCAGCCCATCCCTGGGGGGAAAATGGATAACTACCAATGAGCAGTTCTTC,CASSPSLGGKWITTNEQFF
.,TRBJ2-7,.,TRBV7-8,TGTGCCAGCAACCCCCCCACAAATTCCTACGAGCAGTACTTC,CASNPPTNSYEQYF
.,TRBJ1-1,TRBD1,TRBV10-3,TGTGCCATCAGTCCAACAGGGGTGGTAACTGAAGCTTTCTTT,CAISPTGVVTEAFF
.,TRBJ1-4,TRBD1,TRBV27,TGTGCCAGTGCGATCAGGGGGCTAACTAATGAAAAACTGTTTTTT,CASAIRGLTNEKLFF
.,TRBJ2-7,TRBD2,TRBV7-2,TGTGCCAGCAGCTTAGAACTAGCGGGGGTCGAGCAGTACTTC,CASSLELAGVEQYF
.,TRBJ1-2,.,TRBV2,TGTGCCAGCACCAAAGGGGAGGGGGTTGGCTACACCTTC,CASTKGEGVGYTF
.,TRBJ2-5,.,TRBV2,TGTGCCGGGAGTACGGAGGAGACCCAGTACTTC,CAGSTEETQYF
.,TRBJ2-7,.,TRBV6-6,TGTGCCAGCAGTAACGGTCTCACTGCCTACGAGCAGTACTTC,CASSNGLTAYEQYF
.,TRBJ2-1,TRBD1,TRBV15,TGTGCCACCAGCAGAGGGGTAGGGACAGACAATGAGCAGTTCTTC,CATSRGVGTDNEQFF
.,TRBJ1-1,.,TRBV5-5,TGTGCCAGCAGCTTGGAACGTCAGACTGAAGCTTTCTTT,CASSLERQTEAFF
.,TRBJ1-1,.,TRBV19,TGTGCCAGTAGTATTTCGGTGAACACTGAAGCTTTCTTT,CASSISVNTEAFF
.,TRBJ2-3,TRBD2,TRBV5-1,TGCGCCAGCAGCTTGTTGACTAGCGGGGAAGATACGCAGTATTTT,CASSLLTSGEDTQYF
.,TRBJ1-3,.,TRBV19,TGTGCCACCAGGACTGACTTGCTTCCCGGAAACACCATATATTTT,CATRTDLLPGNTIYF
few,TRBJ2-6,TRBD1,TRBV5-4,TGTGCCAGCAGCCAGGACAGGGGGCCTGGGGCCAACGTCCTGACTTTC,CASSQDRGPGANVLTF
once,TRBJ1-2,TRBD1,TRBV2,TGTGCCAGCAGTACACAGGGGACAGTCTATGGCTACACCTTC,CASSTQGTVYGYTF
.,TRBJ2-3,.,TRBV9,TGTGCCAGCAGCGCCGGCCCGACTAGCACAGATACGCAGTATTTT,CASSAGPTSTDTQYF
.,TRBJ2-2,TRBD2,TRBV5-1,TGCGCCAGCAGCCCGGGACTTATAGCGGGGGGGACCGGGGAGCTGTTTTTT,CASSPGLIAGGTGELFF
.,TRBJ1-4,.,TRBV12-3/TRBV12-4,TGTGCCAGCAGTCCAGGGCATGAAAAACTGTTTTTT,CASSPGHEKLFF
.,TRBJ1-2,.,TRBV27,TGTGCCAGCAGTTTAGGGCAGAACTATGGCTACACCTTC,CASSLGQNYGYTF
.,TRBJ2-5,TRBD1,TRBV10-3,TGTGCCATCAGTGAGTCAGGGGGCGAGGAGACCCAGTACTTC,CAISESGGEETQYF